Below are 2 T cell receptor beta chains sequenced from a single sample in a study of identical twins. TCRdb itself ran the 5' RACE reads through MiXCR, one entry per CDR3 protein. Of some 500,000 distinct CDR3 sequences in the sample, approximately 14% were seen once. These data were also filed under a second study, of yellow fever vaccine responses in identical twins.

The material sequenced was CD4+ T cells sorted from blood. These receptors came from a woman between 18 and 29 years old in good health.

Only a few counts were recorded for this clonotype. The chain links TRBV7-9 to TRBJ2-3, with D unclear. In germline, CDR1 is SEHNR, CDR2 FQNEAQ (reference sequence). The CDR3 runs to 15 residues. V lost 1 base and J lost 3, with 11 bases in between. The CDR3 DNA reads as TGTGCCAGCAGCTTAGTAGTGTCTGATACAGATACGCAGTATTTT. Translating it yields CASSLVVSDTDTQYF.

V and J are TRBV4-3 and TRBJ2-1; 7 positions agree with TRBD2. The CDR3 is 18 amino acids. Per germline, CDR1 LGHNA and CDR2 YSLEER. V lost 0 bases and J lost 0; bases outside the gene matches: 8. The CDR3 DNA is TGCGCCAGCAGCCAAGATAAGTTGGCTAGCGGCTCCTACAATGAGCAGTTCTTC. This codes for CASSQDKLASGSYNEQFF.